This TCR beta chain comes out of a study of blood T cell repertoires in COVID-19. Study details: Collection of acute and convalescent COVID-19 samples took place in the United States, Italy and Spain. The analysed material was cDNA or gDNA that came from T cells, B-cell-depleted T cells, or PBMCs.

The CDR3 is 15 residues long. V trimming: 4 bases; J trimming: 5 bases; junction bases outside the gene matches: 9. Germline loops: CDR1 MDHEN, CDR2 SYDVKM. Study processing details: It was from reference gene primer amplification that nucleated cell counts were estimated. Assay used: immunoSEQ multiplex PCR; TCRdb lists only in-frame clones, some missing. The V and J calls and the clone size are those of that table, but D and trimming were determined from the DNA. This sample has approximately 160,000 clones, with over 80% found just once. The clonotype originates from a woman aged 55-70 years with acute or convalescent COVID-19. The gene calls are TRBV28 and TRBJ1-2; TRBD1 agrees at 8 bases. Sequences were obtained from peripheral blood. CDR3 amino acids: CASSSGQGPRYGYTF. For the CDR3, the DNA is TGTGCCAGCAGTTCCGGACAGGGCCCCAGGTATGGCTACACCTTC.